A single T cell receptor (beta chain) is shown here with its context. CD45RO-negative, CCR7-positively selected cells formed the naive CD8 fraction, excluding terminally differentiated effector memory CD45RA+ cells. This entry comes from a study of shared clonotypes between healthy human individuals. The wider study: Plates per donor: three CD4 naive, three CD4 memory, two CD8 naive, one CD8 memory.

The table came from immunoSEQ multiplex PCR; TCRdb's copy has only in-frame clones and leaves some out. The sample yields approximately 1.9 million clones, just under 95% seen once. Sequenced material: naive CD8+ T cells from PBMCs. The sequence was obtained from a man aged 18 to 30 in good health. Some clones in this sample may be carry-over from other donors' samples.

The CDR3 DNA sequence: TGTGCCAGTAGACCTCTCCGGGACAGGGGGCTGGCCACTGAAGCTTTCTTT. The encoded protein is CASRPLRDRGLATEAFF. The chain is built from TRBV19 and TRBJ1-1; 12 bases are a match to TRBD1. This CDR3 has 17 residues. Germline CDR1 LNHDA, CDR2 SQIVND (reference sequence). Trimming at V came to 6 bases and at J to 4 bases, leaving 12 bases not matched to a gene.